The 11 T cell receptor beta chains below come from one sample, sequenced in a study of shared clonotypes between healthy human individuals. Produced via immunoSEQ multiplex PCR; TCRdb's table is partial and in-frame only. The sample lists roughly 500,000 clones; approximately 85% were seen once. Sequences were obtained from PBMCs. These receptors came from a woman aged 40 to 49 in good health. Some clones in this sample may be carry-over from other donors' samples.

V and J are TRBV19 and TRBJ2-4, with 11 bases aligning to TRBD2. This CDR3 spans 18 amino acids. With 3 bases clipped from V and 0 bases from J, the junction kept 7 bases outside the gene matches. The germline gives CDR1 LNHDA, CDR2 SQIVND (reference sequence). The CDR3 region is CASSMKGLAVVAKNIQYF. CDR3 coding DNA: TGTGCCAGTAGTATGAAGGGACTAGCGGTTGTAGCCAAAAACATTCAGTACTTC.

The CDR3, as DNA: TGTGCCAGCAGCTTTACGAGCGGGCCCGAGCAGTACTTC. Residues: CASSFTSGPEQYF. This chain uses TRBV7-2 with TRBJ2-7; possible D gene TRBD2, 6 bases. V was clipped by 3 bases and J by 6 bases, with 12 bases between them. The CDR3 has 13 amino acids. CDR1 and CDR2 (germline): SGHTA, FQGNSA.

The V call is TRBV28, the J call TRBJ2-7; no firm D call. The V gene lost 4 bases and the J gene lost 2 bases, with 18 bases spanning the gap. The CDR3 is 16 amino acids. Germline CDR1 MDHEN, CDR2 SYDVKM. CDR3 nucleotides: TGTGCCAGCAGTTCCCTCTCAGAAGGACGGGCCTACGAGCAGTACTTC. This encodes CASSSLSEGRAYEQYF.

Here the CDR3 reads CASSKQGAEGGNIQYF. The CDR3 coding sequence is TGTGCCAGCAGTAAACAGGGGGCTGAGGGGGGAAACATTCAGTACTTC. The chain joins TRBV27 to TRBJ2-4; 9 nucleotides match TRBD1. This CDR3 is built from 16 residues. Germline CDR1 is MNHEY and CDR2 is SMNVEV (reference sequence). Trimming at V came to 5 bases and at J to 6 bases, leaving 11 bases not matched to a gene.

The V call is TRBV7-6, the J call TRBJ2-1, with D hard to call. Trimming took 5 bases from V and 4 from J, leaving 15 bases between them. Germline loops: CDR1 SGHVS, CDR2 FNYEAQ. This CDR3 region has 15 residues. The CDR3 nucleotides are TGTGCCAGCAGCCCCCGGGTTGGCGATTACAATGAGCAGTTCTTC. Protein: CASSPRVGDYNEQFF.

This clone was picked up a small number of times. The chain couples TRBV30 to TRBJ1-5; a weak D match, TRBD1 (6 bases). There are 14 residues in the CDR3. The V gene's germline CDR1 is GTSNPN and CDR2 SVGIG (reference sequence). Trimming took off 1 base at V and 7 bases at J, with 14 bases between the two ends. The CDR3 protein is CAWSASIGGQPQHF. In nucleotides, the CDR3 is TGTGCCTGGAGTGCAAGCATCGGGGGCCAGCCCCAGCATTTT.

The CDR3 reads CASSDETDTQYF. In DNA, the CDR3 is TGTGCCAGCAGTGATGAAACAGATACGCAGTATTTT. The V call is TRBV2, the J call TRBJ2-3; D unclear. The CDR3 contains 12 residues. Trimming removed 3 bases at V and 3 bases at J, with 4 bases between. Germline V gives CDR1 SNHLY, CDR2 FYNNEI.

This clone has only one observation. The gene calls are TRBV27 and TRBJ2-3; the D is unclear. The length of the CDR3 is 15 residues. Germline-derived CDR1 and CDR2 are MNHEY and SMNVEV (reference sequence). V lost 3 bases and J lost 6, with 16 bases in between. This CDR3 reads CASSFLNLQRDTQYF. The CDR3 region has the DNA TGTGCCAGCAGTTTCCTTAACCTCCAACGTGATACGCAGTATTTT.

This chain connects TRBV21-1 to TRBJ2-1; the listed D gene, TRBD2, was not tested against the DNA. TRBV21-1 is an annotated pseudogene. The CDR3 covers 16 residues. The CDR3 DNA sequence: TGTGCCAGCAGCAAAGTATGGCGGGAGCGCTACAATGAGCAGTTCTTC. Its translation: CASSKVWRERYNEQFF.

In DNA, the CDR3 is TGTGCCTGGAGTCGAGGACTAGCGGTTTCCTACGAGCAGTACTTC. Translated, it gives CAWSRGLAVSYEQYF. The chain carries TRBV30 and TRBJ2-7; 10 bases align to TRBD2. Germline V gene sequence: CDR1 GTSNPN, CDR2 SVGIG (reference sequence). The CDR3 covers 15 residues. With 2 bases clipped from V and 1 base from J, the junction kept 5 bases outside the gene matches.

This chain uses TRBV2 with TRBJ1-2, with TRBD1 as a possible D gene (6 bases). The CDR3 is made up of 13 amino acids. V shed 6 bases and J shed 8 bases, with 16 bases lying between them. Per germline, CDR1 SNHLY and CDR2 FYNNEI. The CDR3 bases are TGTGCCAGCAGGATACAGGGTTCACGGGGCTACACCTTC. This sequence encodes CASRIQGSRGYTF.